The subject of this entry is one T cell receptor (beta chain). Its antigen is as yet unknown. The record originates from a study of T cells expressing NK-cell markers. Study results and limitations: There were a handful of donors in whom these clonotypes also led the CD3+CD56-NKG2C+ fraction. What remained unclear was the HCMV specificity of expanded NKG2C+ T cell clones. Top CD8+ clonotypes included the dominant CD3+CD56+NKG2C+ clonotypes in 5 to 7 donors.

From its re-call of the 5' RACE reads, TCRdb lists each CDR3 protein once, without DNA. This repertoire includes some 440,000 distinct CDR3 sequences. This CDR3 is 15 amino acids long. Looked up from germline, CDR1 is MNHNY and CDR2 is SVGAGI (reference sequence). Sequencing was done on a sample of blood T cells: a sorted CD56 or NKG2C T cell subset, CD4+ or CD8+ T cells, or bulk PBMC T cells (not recorded which). The receptor's source is a woman aged 45-60 years in good health. The V gene is TRBV6-6, the J gene TRBJ1-1; TCRdb calls TRBD1, which cannot be checked without DNA. CDR3 region: CASRGVQGASTEAFF.